Below, 14 T cell receptor beta chains from the same sample are listed, as sequenced in a study of CD8 T cells in ankylosing spondylitis. Study observations and caveats: Blood of patients with ankylosing spondylitis appeared to be characterized by a TCR beta motif of eight highly homologous variants.

TCRdb fed the 5' RACE reads into MiXCR, producing one record per CDR3 protein. The table shows approximately 540,000 distinct CDR3 sequences, with roughly 13% occurring only once. These receptors have no identified antigens. Material for sequencing was blood, either unsorted or a sorted T cell fraction (not recorded which). The source is a male donor with ankylosing spondylitis.

This clonotype has only a few counts. The chain couples TRBV2 to TRBJ2-1; 9 nucleotides line up with TRBD1. After removal of 8 bases from V and 6 bases from J, the junction contained 8 bases not matched to a gene. The CDR3 spans 14 residues. The germline V gene encodes CDR1 SNHLY and CDR2 FYNNEI. The CDR3 sequence is CASAPGTGFNEQFF. The CDR3 DNA reads TGTGCCAGCGCCCCGGGGACAGGGTTCAATGAGCAGTTCTTC.

The table lists this clonotype with a few counts. This sequence joins TRBV20-1 and TRBJ1-2; possibly TRBD1 for D (5 bases). Deletions cut 2 bases from V and 5 bases from J, with 12 bases between. This CDR3 has 13 amino acids. Germline V CDR1 and CDR2: DFQATT, SNEGSKA (reference sequence). The CDR3, as DNA: TGCAGTGCTAGACCGGCAGGGACGTATGGCTACACCTTC. Translated, it gives CSARPAGTYGYTF.

This clonotype was detected many times. V usage is TRBV6-2 or TRBV6-3 and J usage is TRBJ2-2; D might be TRBD2 (5 bases). Germline CDR1 MNHEY, CDR2 SVGEGT. The CDR3 is made up of 12 amino acids. V dropped 5 bases and J dropped 8 bases, with 9 bases sitting between them. The CDR3 region has the DNA TGTGCCAGCAGTCACCGACTAGGGGAGCTGTTTTTT. It yields the protein CASSHRLGELFF.

CDR3 DNA: TGTGCCTGGGGGCGGGAGGTGTCAGATACGCAGTATTTT. Translating it yields CAWGREVSDTQYF. The rearrangement joins TRBV30 to TRBJ2-3, with 8 bases fitting TRBD2. The CDR3 contains 13 residues. V lost 5 bases, J lost 4 bases, and 5 bases stayed unmatched. The germline V gene has CDR1 GTSNPN and CDR2 SVGIG (reference sequence).

This clonotype showed up just a few times. This chain links TRBV14 with TRBJ2-7; 7 bases agree with TRBD1. J lost 2 bases, V lost 2 bases, and 3 bases had no gene match. The germline V gene has CDR1 SGHDN and CDR2 FVKESK. The CDR3 is made up of 14 amino acids. The CDR3 DNA reads as TGTGCCAGCAGCCAAAATCAGGGGGCCTACGAGCAGTACTTC. It translates to CASSQNQGAYEQYF.

The chain uses TRBV30 and TRBJ1-2; 7 bases are shared with TRBD1. CDR1 and CDR2 (germline): GTSNPN, SVGIG (reference sequence). CDR3 size: 13 residues. Trimming cost V 1 base and J 8 bases; bases outside gene matches: 7. The CDR3 region is CAWSAGQARGYTF. The CDR3 coding sequence is TGTGCCTGGAGTGCCGGACAGGCCAGGGGCTACACCTTC.

The genes are TRBV10-3 and TRBJ2-5; TRBD1 matches 8 bases. There are 13 residues in the CDR3. Germline loops: CDR1 ENHRY, CDR2 SYGVKD. J gave up 5 bases and V 6 bases, and 5 bases lay outside the gene matches. The CDR3 region is CAISDRGAETQYF. The CDR3 DNA reads TGTGCCATCAGCGACAGGGGAGCTGAGACCCAGTACTTC.

This clonotype has more than one count but fewer than ten. This chain links TRBV20-1 with TRBJ2-5; D might be TRBD1 or TRBD2, each matching 5 bases. The CDR3 is 15 residues long. The V end lost 0 bases, the J end lost 4 bases, and 15 bases lay between the germline ends. Looked up from germline, CDR1 is DFQATT and CDR2 is SNEGSKA (reference sequence). The CDR3 nucleotides are TGCAGTGCTAGAGACCCGCAGGGAGCGGTAGAGACCCAGTACTTC. Translating gives CSARDPQGAVETQYF.

This clonotype was seen a handful of times. The V and J genes are TRBV29-1 and TRBJ1-1; D not resolved. Germline V gives CDR1 SQVTM, CDR2 ANQGSEA. CDR3 size: 11 residues. Trimming cost V 8 bases and J 0 bases, with 7 bases left between them. The CDR3 DNA sequence: TGCAGCATAAAAATGAACACTGAAGCTTTCTTT. This codes for CSIKMNTEAFF. The full variable domain, with the rest looked up from reference TRBV29-1 and TRBJ1-1, is SAVISQKPSRDICQRGTSLTIQCQVDSQVTMMFWYRQQPGQSLTLIATANQGSEATYESGFVIDKFPISRPNLTFSTLTVSNMSPEDSSIYLCSIKMNTEAFFGQGTRLTVV.

The chain joins TRBV20-1 to TRBJ2-7, with a weak D call TRBD2 (6 bases). Trimming cost V 0 bases and J 8 bases, with 20 bases left between them. The CDR3 covers 15 residues. Germline V gene lookup returns CDR1 DFQATT and CDR2 SNEGSKA (reference sequence). CDR3 region: CSARDSRDQIQQQYF. The CDR3 bases are TGCAGTGCTAGAGATTCGCGGGACCAAATTCAACAGCAGTACTTC.

The chain couples TRBV20-1 to TRBJ2-7; the D call may be TRBD1 or TRBD2 (6 bases each). The CDR3 is made up of 12 amino acids. Germline loops: CDR1 DFQATT, CDR2 SNEGSKA (reference sequence). With 6 bases removed from V and 6 bases from J, the gap between germline ends came to 15 bases. The CDR3 DNA sequence: TGCAGTGCCGCGCCACAGGGAGGCGAGCAGTACTTC. Protein: CSAAPQGGEQYF.

This sequence joins TRBV2 and TRBJ2-7, with TRBD2 matching 10 bases. The germline V gene has CDR1 SNHLY and CDR2 FYNNEI. The CDR3 consists of 17 residues. V dropped 2 bases and J dropped 2; count of bases not matched to a gene: 9. The CDR3 protein is CASSEFLAGDLTYEQYF. For the CDR3, the DNA is TGTGCCAGCAGTGAATTTCTAGCGGGAGATCTTACCTACGAGCAGTACTTC.

This clonotype was seen a few times. The chain recombines TRBV5-1 with TRBJ2-7; tentative D call: TRBD1 (6 bases). V was clipped by 6 bases and J by 1 base, with 14 bases between them. CDR3 length equals 14 residues. CDR1 and CDR2 from the germline V gene are SGHRS and YFSETQ. In DNA form, the CDR3 reads TGCGCCAGCAAAGTTATTACAGGGTCCTACGAGCAGTACTTC. Its protein is CASKVITGSYEQYF. Supplemented by reference TRBV5-1 and TRBJ2-7, the full variable domain reads KAGVTQTPRYLIKTRGQQVTLSCSPISGHRSVSWYQQTPGQGLQFLFEYFSETQRNKGNFPGRFSGRQFSNSRSEMNVSTLELGDSALYLCASKVITGSYEQYFGPGTRLTVT.

The chain carries TRBV5-1 and TRBJ1-2, with TRBD1 matching 7 bases. Germline trimming cut 4 bases from V and 6 bases from J; bases unmatched to any gene: 12. CDR1 is SGHRS, CDR2 YFSETQ, per germline. The CDR3 contains 15 residues. The CDR3 region has the DNA TGCGCCAGCAGCGCCCAGGCAGGGGGTATAGATGGCTACACCTTC. Its translation: CASSAQAGGIDGYTF. The whole variable domain, remainder taken from reference TRBV5-1 and TRBJ1-2, is KAGVTQTPRYLIKTRGQQVTLSCSPISGHRSVSWYQQTPGQGLQFLFEYFSETQRNKGNFPGRFSGRQFSNSRSEMNVSTLELGDSALYLCASSAQAGGIDGYTFGSGTRLTVV.